Listed below are T cell receptor beta chains from one sample, sequenced in a study of shared clonotypes between healthy human individuals. Method: immunoSEQ multiplex PCR; TCRdb's copy keeps in-frame clones and lacks some. The table records a few million clones, 80% to 95% of them present only once. Material for sequencing was naive CD4+ T cells from PBMCs. The receptors originated from a man aged 18 to 35 in good health. Some clones in this sample may be carry-over from other donors' samples. CDR3s include the opening cysteine and the closing phenylalanine or tryptophan. Fields, in order: D gene, J gene, V gene, clone size, CDR3 DNA, CDR3 protein. The D gene is left open where the match is weak. Clone size is given for some rows only: seen once, a few or many times, or a class if the clone is expanded.

d_gene: TRBD1; j_gene: TRBJ1-1; v_gene: TRBV4-2; abundance: -; CDR3nt: TGTGCCAGCAGCCGGACCGACAGGGGGGCTGAAGCTTTCTTT; CDR3aa: CASSRTDRGAEAFF
d_gene: -; j_gene: TRBJ2-3; v_gene: TRBV6-1; abundance: -; CDR3nt: TGTGCCAGCAGTAACCGGGGAACTACCACAGATACGCAGTATTTT; CDR3aa: CASSNRGTTTDTQYF
d_gene: TRBD1; j_gene: TRBJ2-1; v_gene: TRBV9; abundance: -; CDR3nt: TGTGCCAGCAGCGTAGTGGGAAGAGGGGGCGATGAGCAGTTCTTC; CDR3aa: CASSVVGRGGDEQFF
d_gene: TRBD1; j_gene: TRBJ2-7; v_gene: TRBV6-6; abundance: -; CDR3nt: TGTGCCAGCAGTTCCAACCGACAGGGGGCGAATAACGAGCAGTACTTC; CDR3aa: CASSSNRQGANNEQYF
d_gene: -; j_gene: TRBJ1-2; v_gene: TRBV19; abundance: -; CDR3nt: TGTGCCAGTAGCCTTTGGGGGTTGGCTCCTACCTTC; CDR3aa: CASSLWGLAPTF
d_gene: TRBD2; j_gene: TRBJ2-7; v_gene: TRBV30; abundance: -; CDR3nt: TGTGCCTGGAGTTTAACTAGCGGTACCTACGAGCAGTACTTC; CDR3aa: CAWSLTSGTYEQYF
d_gene: -; j_gene: TRBJ2-3; v_gene: TRBV10-3; abundance: -; CDR3nt: TGTGCCATCAGGGGAGGTAGCGCCCCGGATACGCAGTATTTT; CDR3aa: CAIRGGSAPDTQYF
d_gene: -; j_gene: TRBJ1-1; v_gene: TRBV7-5; abundance: once; CDR3nt: TGTGTCAGAAGCTTAGCGAGTAGGGTCCGGGGCACTGAAGCTTTCTTT; CDR3aa: CVRSLASRVRGTEAFF
d_gene: -; j_gene: TRBJ2-2; v_gene: TRBV9; abundance: -; CDR3nt: TGTGCCAGCAGCGTAGCTACCCCGGGCACCGGGGAGCTGTTTTTT; CDR3aa: CASSVATPGTGELFF
d_gene: -; j_gene: TRBJ1-4; v_gene: TRBV5-1; abundance: -; CDR3nt: TGCGCCAGCAGCTTGTTAGCCACTCCTAATGAAAAACTGTTTTTT; CDR3aa: CASSLLATPNEKLFF
d_gene: -; j_gene: TRBJ1-2; v_gene: TRBV28; abundance: -; CDR3nt: TGTGCCAGCAGTTTATCTCAAGGCAGCTATAACTATGGCTACACCTTC; CDR3aa: CASSLSQGSYNYGYTF
d_gene: -; j_gene: TRBJ2-3; v_gene: TRBV27; abundance: -; CDR3nt: TGTGCCAGCAGTTTACAGGGTTCCACAGATACGCAGTATTTT; CDR3aa: CASSLQGSTDTQYF
d_gene: -; j_gene: TRBJ2-4; v_gene: TRBV5-6; abundance: -; CDR3nt: TGTGCCAGCAGCTTACCGGGAAACATTCAGTACTTC; CDR3aa: CASSLPGNIQYF
d_gene: -; j_gene: TRBJ1-5; v_gene: TRBV19; abundance: few; CDR3nt: TGTGCCAGTAGTAAGGGACAAGTTAATCAGCCCCAGCATTTT; CDR3aa: CASSKGQVNQPQHF
d_gene: -; j_gene: TRBJ2-1; v_gene: TRBV5-1; abundance: -; CDR3nt: TGCGCCAGCAGCTTCCTCGCAGGGGAGTCCAATGAGCAGTTCTTC; CDR3aa: CASSFLAGESNEQFF
d_gene: -; j_gene: TRBJ1-2; v_gene: TRBV20-1; abundance: -; CDR3nt: TGCAGTGCCGCCCGAGGGGGTGGCTACACCTTC; CDR3aa: CSAARGGGYTF
d_gene: -; j_gene: TRBJ2-1; v_gene: TRBV20-1; abundance: -; CDR3nt: TGCAGTGCTAGCTTGAATGAGCAGTTCTTC; CDR3aa: CSASLNEQFF
d_gene: -; j_gene: TRBJ1-1; v_gene: TRBV7-4; abundance: -; CDR3nt: TGTGCCAGCAGCTTAGTCGGGATACACACTGAAGCTTTCTTT; CDR3aa: CASSLVGIHTEAFF
d_gene: -; j_gene: TRBJ1-2; v_gene: TRBV4-1; abundance: -; CDR3nt: TGCGCCAGCAGCCAAGAGGCGTACTATGGCTACACCTTC; CDR3aa: CASSQEAYYGYTF
d_gene: -; j_gene: TRBJ2-1; v_gene: TRBV27; abundance: -; CDR3nt: TGTGCCAGCAGTTTCAACAGGGAGCAGTTCTTC; CDR3aa: CASSFNREQFF
d_gene: TRBD2; j_gene: TRBJ2-2; v_gene: TRBV7-3; abundance: few; CDR3nt: TGTGCCTGCCGAGCGGGAGGGCCTAATACCGGGGAGCTGTTTTTT; CDR3aa: CACRAGGPNTGELFF
d_gene: -; j_gene: TRBJ2-3; v_gene: TRBV4-2; abundance: -; CDR3nt: TGTGCCAGCAGCCAAGATGGAAGGTCCCCTTTGGATACGCAGTATTTT; CDR3aa: CASSQDGRSPLDTQYF
d_gene: -; j_gene: TRBJ2-5; v_gene: TRBV5-4; abundance: -; CDR3nt: TGTGCCAGCAGCTCCTCCGGGGCAGGCCGCGCGACCCAGTACTTC; CDR3aa: CASSSSGAGRATQYF
d_gene: TRBD1; j_gene: TRBJ1-2; v_gene: TRBV7-9; abundance: once; CDR3nt: TGTGCCAGCAGCTTTTGGGACAGGGACTATGGCTACACCTTC; CDR3aa: CASSFWDRDYGYTF
d_gene: TRBD1; j_gene: TRBJ2-1; v_gene: TRBV7-2; abundance: -; CDR3nt: TGTGCCAGCAGCCTTGGACAGGGGGCGGGTGAGCAGTTCTTC; CDR3aa: CASSLGQGAGEQFF